A single sample gave rise to the 19 T cell receptor beta chains below, sequenced in a study of blood T cells in healthy people across ages. A second roughly 7 to 11 cycle PCR used barcoded and J-beta primers. MiXCR, applied by TCRdb to the 5' RACE reads, yields one record per CDR3 protein. The sample lists 1.5 million to 2 million distinct CDR3 sequences, around 48% occurring once. The sequenced sample was blood. These receptor sequences come from a woman aged 40 to 49 in good health.

In its sample, this clonotype was seen a few times. The V and J genes are TRBV24-1 and TRBJ1-1; D is possibly TRBD1 (5 bases). Trimming stripped 12 bases from V and 3 bases from J, with 10 bases between. Per germline, CDR1 KGHDR and CDR2 SFDVKD. This CDR3 is built from 11 residues. Written as DNA, the CDR3 is TGTGCCCAGGGCGGTGACACTGAAGCTTTCTTT. This translates into CAQGGDTEAFF.

This chain connects TRBV12-5 to TRBJ2-1, with D unclear. The V gene's germline CDR1 is LGHNT and CDR2 FRNRAP. Deletions cut 7 bases from V and 9 bases from J, with 16 bases between. The CDR3 totals 13 residues. The CDR3 region is CASAFRFGVEQFF. Here the CDR3 DNA reads TGTGCTAGTGCCTTTCGCTTTGGGGTTGAGCAGTTCTTC.

This chain joins TRBV6-1 and TRBJ2-5; D is possibly TRBD2 (6 bases). The length of the CDR3 is 14 residues. V lost 7 bases and J lost 1, with 13 bases in between. Per germline, CDR1 MNHNS and CDR2 SASEGT. In nucleotides, the CDR3 is TGTGCCAGCACCCCGTGGGGAGGCCAAGAGACCCAGTACTTC. It yields the protein CASTPWGGQETQYF.

V is TRBV6-5 and J is TRBJ1-1; TRBD1 is a possible D gene (5 bases). There are 14 residues in the CDR3. Germline assignment: CDR1 MNHEY and CDR2 SVGAGI. Trimming shortened V by 6 bases and J by 0 bases, and 11 bases separated the two germline ends. The CDR3 is CASRYRHMNTEAFF. The DNA for the CDR3 is TGTGCCAGCAGGTACAGGCACATGAACACTGAAGCTTTCTTT.

This chain links TRBV6-5 with TRBJ2-3; D may match TRBD1 or TRBD2 (5 bases each). CDR3 length equals 15 residues. Germline values: CDR1 MNHEY, CDR2 SVGAGI. V lost 0 bases and J 4 bases, leaving 11 bases between the germline ends. The CDR3, as DNA: TGTGCCAGCAGTTACTCCAGGGAGCCACCAGATACGCAGTATTTT. Its translation: CASSYSREPPDTQYF.

Of note for this clonotype: Possible read error: a much larger clone is one base away. The genes are TRBV29-1 and TRBJ2-3; possible D gene TRBD2, 5 bases. Germline V gives CDR1 SQVTM, CDR2 ANQGSEA. The CDR3 sequence is 11 residues long. CDR3 DNA sequence: TGCAGCCTTAAGTGGGGAGATACGCGGTATTTT. It specifies CSLKWGDTRYF.

The chain's CDR3 is CASSLTRGPGSYNEQFF. CDR3 coding DNA: TGTGCCAGCAGCCTAACGAGGGGGCCGGGCTCCTACAATGAGCAGTTCTTC. The chain combines TRBV28 with TRBJ2-1; TRBD1 agrees at 7 bases. CDR1 and CDR2 from the germline V gene are MDHEN and SYDVKM. The CDR3 has 17 residues. Unmatched junction bases numbered 11, after V lost 6 bases and J lost 0 bases.

The chain is built from TRBV6-6 and TRBJ1-6, with TRBD1 as a possible D gene (6 bases). The CDR3 runs 15 residues. Trimming removed 2 bases at V and 10 bases at J, with 15 bases between. From germline, CDR1 is MNHNY and CDR2 SVGAGI (reference sequence). CDR3 amino acids: CASSYGQGQGSPLHF. CDR3 DNA: TGTGCCAGCAGTTACGGGCAGGGGCAGGGCTCACCCCTCCACTTT.

V gene TRBV11-2 combines with J gene TRBJ2-6, with 10 bases identical to TRBD2. Germline V CDR1 and CDR2: SGHAT, FQNNGV. With 1 base clipped from V and 2 bases from J, the junction kept 14 bases outside the gene matches. The CDR3 length is 21 residues. The CDR3 coding sequence is TGTGCCAGCAGCTTAGTTTCCCTAGCGGGGGTTAGAGTAACTGGGGCCAACGTCCTGACTTTC. This encodes CASSLVSLAGVRVTGANVLTF.

This rearrangement joins TRBV7-9 to TRBJ2-5; TRBD1 aligns across 7 bases. Germline V gene data show CDR1 as SEHNR and CDR2 as FQNEAQ (reference sequence). Trimming took 6 bases from V and 4 from J; bases not matched to a gene: 11. This CDR3 region has 15 residues. The CDR3: CASSQTQGQRETQYF. The CDR3 DNA follows: TGTGCCAGCAGTCAGACTCAGGGACAGCGAGAGACCCAGTACTTC.

The chain has TRBV7-6 and TRBJ2-7, with D perhaps matching TRBD1 or TRBD2 (6 bases each). V was shortened by 1 base and J by 2 bases, with 18 bases between the two germline ends. CDR3 length: 17 residues. CDR1 and CDR2 from the germline V gene are SGHVS and FNYEAQ. The CDR3: CASSLGVADSFTYEQYF. The CDR3 coding sequence is TGTGCCAGCAGCTTAGGGGTAGCGGACAGTTTTACCTACGAGCAGTACTTC.

This chain connects TRBV20-1 to TRBJ2-5; D perhaps matches TRBD2 (5 bases). Looked up from germline, CDR1 is DFQATT and CDR2 is SNEGSKA (reference sequence). Between the trimmed V and J ends, which lost 1 base and 4 bases, there was a span of 16 bases. The CDR3 totals 15 residues. The CDR3 DNA reads TGCAGTGCTAGAGTCTATGGGGAGACAACAGAGACCCAGTACTTC. This gives the protein CSARVYGETTETQYF.

As to this clonotype: At one end the junction does not follow the germline gene, possibly because of a read error. The chain has TRBV7-3 and TRBJ2-1; the D is unclear. CDR3 size: 17 residues. Germline loops: CDR1 SGHTA, CDR2 FQGTGA. This CDR3 reads CAGSPTQALLSYNEQFF. DNA of the CDR3: TGTGCCGGCAGCCCGACGCAAGCTCTTCTCTCCTACAATGAGCAGTTCTTC.

This chain uses TRBV7-2 with TRBJ2-5, with D possibly being TRBD2 (7 bases). This CDR3 has 16 residues. CDR1 and CDR2 (germline): SGHTA, FQGNSA. V lost 2 bases to trimming and J lost 11 bases, with 24 bases between them. This CDR3 is CASSLIGTSGDNEQYF. The DNA of the CDR3 is TGTGCCAGCAGCTTAATAGGTACGAGCGGGGACAATGAGCAGTACTTC.

DNA of the CDR3: TGCGCCAGCAGCCCTCTGGGGGGACAGGGTTCCTACGAGCAGTACTTC. Translating it yields CASSPLGGQGSYEQYF. The V gene is TRBV5-1, the J gene TRBJ2-7; 9 bases match TRBD1. The CDR3 has 16 amino acids. Germline V gene lookup returns CDR1 SGHRS and CDR2 YFSETQ. The J segment lost 1 base and the V segment lost 4 bases, leaving 9 bases of the junction unmatched.

The chain links TRBV15 to TRBJ2-3, with TRBD2 identical over 10 bases. Germline V gives CDR1 LNHNV, CDR2 YYDKDF (reference sequence). The CDR3 consists of 18 residues. Trimming at V came to 0 bases and at J to 4 bases, leaving 10 bases not matched to a gene. The CDR3 DNA sequence: TGTGCCACCAGCAGAGATGTCGCGCCGGGACTAGCGCCAGATACGCAGTATTTT. Its translation: CATSRDVAPGLAPDTQYF.

This clonotype was counted only a few times. The rearrangement uses TRBV20-1 and TRBJ1-2; 11 nucleotides line up with TRBD1. Per germline, CDR1 DFQATT and CDR2 SNEGSKA (reference sequence). Germline trimming cut 5 bases from V and 4 bases from J; bases unmatched to any gene: 6. CDR3 length: 14 residues. The CDR3 nucleotides are TGCAGTGCTCCCCGGGACAGGGGGTTCTATGGCTACACCTTC. Its translation is CSAPRDRGFYGYTF.

The V call is TRBV20-1, the J call TRBJ2-1; 7 bases are shared with TRBD1. The germline CDR1 and CDR2 sequences are DFQATT and SNEGSKA (reference sequence). The CDR3 consists of 15 residues. The J segment lost 2 bases and the V segment lost 5 bases, leaving 9 bases of the junction unmatched. As DNA, the CDR3 is TGCAGTGCTGACTCAGGAGACAGGGCCTACAATGAGCAGTTCTTC. The encoded protein is CSADSGDRAYNEQFF.

The chain uses TRBV7-9 and TRBJ1-2, with 8 bases lining up with TRBD1. The CDR3 loop spans 14 amino acids. CDR1 is SEHNR, CDR2 FQNEAQ, per germline (reference sequence). After removal of 3 bases from V and 5 bases from J, the junction contained 5 bases not matched to a gene. The CDR3 DNA is TGTGCCAGCAGCTTCCCGACAGGGGAGTATGGCTACACCTTC. Translation: CASSFPTGEYGYTF.